Below, 32 T cell receptor beta chains from the same sample are listed, as sequenced in a study of CD8 T cells in Susac syndrome (dated by TCRdb to between 2018 and 2021). Library creation used the immunoSEQ multiplex PCR assay. RNA was extracted using the RNeasy kit, and about 0.45 to 1 ug of the RNA was reverse transcribed with random hexamers. TCRdb trimmed public reads at Q25 via fastp, called clones via MiXCR and kept in-frame beta chains. Duplicate CDR3 protein sequences are folded into a single record with the most common DNA and genes. The sample yields about 120,000 distinct CDR3 sequences; 94% were counted once. The ten largest clones represent 0.098% of the sample. Sequencing was performed on CD4+ T cells from PBMCs. The origin of the receptors is a human donor in good health.

This sequence joins TRBV2 and TRBJ1-1; no definite D call. Per germline, CDR1 SNHLY and CDR2 FYNNEI. Trimming took off 4 bases at V and 3 bases at J, with 15 bases between the two ends. This CDR3 region has 15 residues. Here the CDR3 DNA reads TGTGCCAGCAGTGGTCCGGAGGTTCCTTACACTGAAGCTTTCTTT. Its translation: CASSGPEVPYTEAFF.

The V call is TRBV20-1, the J call TRBJ2-7, with 9 nucleotides matching TRBD2. CDR1 is DFQATT and CDR2 is SNEGSKA in the germline V gene (reference sequence). With V trimmed by 5 bases and J by 7 bases, 9 bases remained unmatched. This CDR3 contains 13 residues. CDR3 coding DNA: TGCAGTGCTCCTATAGCGGGAGCGCGAGAGCAGTACTTC. Protein product: CSAPIAGAREQYF.

The V and J genes are TRBV19 and TRBJ2-7; tentatively, D is TRBD1 (5 bases). Germline-derived CDR1 and CDR2 are LNHDA and SQIVND (reference sequence). The CDR3 is 15 residues long. Trimming removed 6 bases at V and 4 bases at J, with 19 bases between. CDR3 residues: CASSTSDKGMYEQYF. The CDR3, as DNA: TGTGCCAGTAGCACCTCGGACAAGGGCATGTACGAGCAGTACTTC.

This rearrangement joins TRBV5-1 to TRBJ2-7; D is perhaps TRBD2 (6 bases). Germline V gene data show CDR1 as SGHRS and CDR2 as YFSETQ. The CDR3 totals 15 residues. V was clipped by 4 bases and J by 0 bases, with 14 bases between them. The CDR3 DNA sequence: TGCGCCAGCAGCCTGGGACTGCCGCCCTCCTACGAGCAGTACTTC. Its protein is CASSLGLPPSYEQYF.

CDR3 nucleotides: TGTGCCAGCAGTTACTCGATGTCGCCCGGGGGGAGCTCCTACGAGCAGTACTTC. It codes for CASSYSMSPGGSSYEQYF. This chain links TRBV6-5 with TRBJ2-7, with 7 nucleotides matching TRBD2. The V gene end was trimmed by 0 bases and the J gene end by 0 bases; junction bases not matched to a gene: 11. Germline assignment: CDR1 MNHEY and CDR2 SVGAGI. The length of the CDR3 is 18 residues.

The gene calls are TRBV6-2 or TRBV6-3 and TRBJ1-1, with D hard to call. The CDR3 sequence is 13 residues long. Germline CDR1 and CDR2: MNHEY and SVGEGT. V was pared by 7 bases and J by 0 bases, with 9 bases between. CDR3 sequence: CASTVTVNTEAFF. CDR3 bases: TGTGCCAGCACCGTGACGGTGAACACTGAAGCTTTCTTT.

The V call is TRBV7-9, the J call TRBJ2-3; D may correspond to TRBD1 or TRBD2 (5 bases each). The CDR3 spans 16 residues. The germline V gene has CDR1 SEHNR and CDR2 FQNEAQ (reference sequence). Trimming shortened V by 5 bases and J by 9 bases, and 24 bases separated the two germline ends. CDR3 nucleotide sequence: TGTGCCAGCAGCCCCTCCGGGACCGAACGATTGGGGACGCAGTATTTT. This encodes CASSPSGTERLGTQYF.

V usage is TRBV30 and J usage is TRBJ1-4; D uncertain. The V and J ends lost 4 bases and 4 bases respectively, with 13 bases between them. This CDR3 comprises 14 residues. Germline CDR1 and CDR2: GTSNPN and SVGIG (reference sequence). CDR3 amino acids: CAWTVGRRNEKLFF. The CDR3 region has the DNA TGTGCCTGGACCGTGGGCAGGCGTAATGAAAAACTGTTTTTT. The full variable domain, in which reference TRBV30 and TRBJ1-4 provide the parts outside the CDR3, is SQTIHQWPATLVQPVGSPLSLECTVEGTSNPNLYWYRQAAGRGLQLLFYSVGIGQISSEVPQNLSASRPQDRQFILSSKKLLLSDSGFYLCAWTVGRRNEKLFFGSGTQLSVL.

The chain employs TRBV24-1 and TRBJ1-2; 7 bases are shared with TRBD1. The V segment lost 9 bases and the J segment 5 bases; nucleotides outside the gene matches: 17. Germline V gene sequence: CDR1 KGHDR, CDR2 SFDVKD. The CDR3 runs 16 residues. CDR3: CATLEGGVGRRYGYTF. DNA for the CDR3: TGTGCCACCCTCGAAGGGGGCGTTGGACGTCGGTATGGCTACACCTTC.

The CDR3 loop is CASSVDRDYSPLHF. Written as DNA, the CDR3 is TGTGCCAGCAGTGTCGACAGGGATTATTCACCCCTCCACTTT. V is TRBV25-1 and J is TRBJ1-6; 7 nucleotides align to TRBD1. The CDR3 is 14 amino acids. V lost 4 bases and J lost 8; bases outside the gene matches: 5. In germline, CDR1 is MGHDK, CDR2 SYGVNS.

The chain combines TRBV2 with TRBJ2-2; D gene ambiguous. CDR3 length: 13 amino acids. V was shortened by 8 bases and J by 1 base, with 8 bases between the two germline ends. From germline, CDR1 is SNHLY and CDR2 FYNNEI. The CDR3, as DNA: TGTGCCAGCGGGTGGCAGAACACCGGGGAGCTGTTTTTT. Its protein is CASGWQNTGELFF.

This clonotype has only one observation. The chain recombines TRBV2 with TRBJ2-7; 8 bases align to TRBD1. Germline trimming cut 8 bases from V and 5 bases from J; bases unmatched to any gene: 11. From germline, CDR1 is SNHLY and CDR2 FYNNEI. CDR3 length: 14 amino acids. As DNA, the CDR3 is TGTGCCAGCGCCCCGACAGGGGCCAGGGACGAGCAGTACTTC. This sequence encodes CASAPTGARDEQYF.

The chain joins TRBV4-1 to TRBJ1-2; D might be TRBD1 (6 bases). V lost 0 bases and J lost 8, with 13 bases in between. The CDR3 has 14 residues. Germline V CDR1 and CDR2: MGHRA, YSYEKL. CDR3: CASSQEQGARGYTF. CDR3 nucleotides: TGCGCCAGCAGCCAAGAACAGGGTGCTCGGGGCTACACCTTC.

This clonotype was seen once. V is TRBV9 and J is TRBJ2-3; D possibly corresponds to TRBD2 (6 bases). The ends were cut back, 0 bases at V and 4 bases at J, with 15 bases in the middle. Germline assignment: CDR1 SGDLS and CDR2 YYNGEE. The CDR3 consists of 16 residues. CDR3 bases: TGTGCCAGCAGCGTAGGGACTACCCGAGGCGCAGATACGCAGTATTTT. It translates to CASSVGTTRGADTQYF.

V gene TRBV12-3 or TRBV12-4 combines with J gene TRBJ1-1; no firm D call. The length of the CDR3 is 14 residues. Deletions cut 5 bases from V and 7 bases from J, with 17 bases between. CDR3 sequence: CASSKEALEIEAFF. In nucleotides, the CDR3 is TGTGCCAGCAGTAAAGAAGCCCTCGAAATTGAAGCTTTCTTT.

V is TRBV18 and J is TRBJ2-2; D gene uncertain. In germline, CDR1 is KGHSH, CDR2 LQKENI. CDR3 length: 14 amino acids. The V end was cut by 3 bases, the J end by 5 bases, with 10 bases between. CDR3 sequence reads: CASSPNTVTGELFF. The CDR3 DNA reads as TGTGCCAGCTCACCGAACACTGTAACCGGGGAGCTGTTTTTT.

This chain uses TRBV4-3 with TRBJ2-7; 7 bases align to TRBD2. The junction had 5 bases not matched to a gene; V was cut back by 0 bases and J by 3 bases. This CDR3 contains 15 residues. Germline-derived CDR1 and CDR2 are LGHNA and YSLEER. The chain's CDR3 is CASSQDSGLLYEQYF. CDR3 DNA: TGCGCCAGCAGCCAAGATTCGGGACTACTCTACGAGCAGTACTTC.

V gene TRBV6-1 combines with J gene TRBJ2-2; D might be TRBD2 (5 bases). Germline V gene sequence: CDR1 MNHNS, CDR2 SASEGT. V was pared by 6 bases and J by 8 bases, with 13 bases between. The CDR3 runs 13 residues. Here the CDR3 reads CASRSGDGGELFF. The CDR3 nucleotides are TGTGCCAGCAGGTCCGGGGATGGGGGGGAGCTGTTTTTT.

This clonotype was recorded once. The rearrangement joins TRBV27 to TRBJ2-5; TRBD2 aligns across 8 bases. CDR3 length equals 15 residues. The V and J ends lost 4 bases and 4 bases, in that order; junction bases with no gene match: 8. Germline V gene sequence: CDR1 MNHEY, CDR2 SMNVEV (reference sequence). The CDR3 DNA reads as TGTGCCAGCAGTTCGGGACTAGGGGGAGTAGAGACCCAGTACTTC. Translated, it gives CASSSGLGGVETQYF.

This CDR3 reads CASSYGQAENQPQHF. CDR3 nucleotide sequence: TGTGCCAGCAGTTACGGCCAGGCTGAAAATCAGCCCCAGCATTTT. This chain joins TRBV7-9 and TRBJ1-5, with no clear D. V lost 6 bases and J 4 bases, leaving 16 bases between the germline ends. The CDR3 runs 15 residues. Germline CDR1 is SEHNR and CDR2 is FQNEAQ (reference sequence).

The rearrangement uses TRBV7-9 and TRBJ1-6, with 12 bases matching TRBD1. CDR1 is SEHNR, CDR2 FQNEAQ, per germline (reference sequence). The junction had 11 bases not matched to a gene; V was cut back by 1 base and J by 7 bases. CDR3 length: 19 residues. The CDR3 nucleotides are TGTGCCAGCAGCTTAGAGGGGGGGACAGGGGGCTCCCCGAATTCACCCCTCCACTTT. Translated, it gives CASSLEGGTGGSPNSPLHF.

The gene calls are TRBV2 and TRBJ2-3, with 12 bases identical to TRBD2. Germline V CDR1 and CDR2: SNHLY, FYNNEI. The CDR3 sequence is 15 residues long. The ends lost 7 bases at V and 4 bases at J; junction bases unmatched: 6. The CDR3 spells CASTAGLAGADTQYF. The CDR3 DNA is TGTGCCAGCACCGCGGGACTAGCGGGCGCAGATACGCAGTATTTT.

The chain links TRBV29-1 to TRBJ2-1; D is undetermined. Germline values: CDR1 SQVTM, CDR2 ANQGSEA. Trimming pared 1 base from V and 5 bases from J, leaving 18 bases between. The CDR3 covers 16 residues. The CDR3 loop reads CSVEGSKGSNHNEQFF. CDR3 bases: TGCAGCGTTGAAGGATCAAAGGGATCCAACCACAATGAGCAGTTCTTC.

Here the CDR3 reads CSASPGHGGDTQYF. In nucleotides, the CDR3 is TGCAGCGCCTCCCCGGGACACGGGGGGGATACGCAGTATTTT. The rearrangement links TRBV29-1 to TRBJ2-3; maybe TRBD2 (7 bases). The CDR3 runs to 14 residues. Trimming left V 7 bases short and J 6 bases short, with 20 bases between. Germline V gene lookup returns CDR1 SQVTM and CDR2 ANQGSEA.

The chain couples TRBV6-5 to TRBJ2-7; weak D call: TRBD1 (6 bases). CDR3 length: 14 amino acids. V was trimmed by 1 base and J by 4 bases, leaving 11 bases between them. Germline-derived CDR1 and CDR2 are MNHEY and SVGAGI. The CDR3 DNA sequence: TGTGCCAGCAGTTACTTGGGGACACCTTACGAGCAGTACTTC. It translates to CASSYLGTPYEQYF.

The CDR3 DNA reads TGCAGTGCGCAAACCCCTAGCGGACGCACAGATACGCAGTATTTT. Translating gives CSAQTPSGRTDTQYF. The V and J genes are TRBV20-1 and TRBJ2-3; 7 nucleotides match TRBD2. The CDR3 consists of 15 residues. Trimming at V came to 6 bases and at J to 1 base, leaving 10 bases not matched to a gene. Germline-derived CDR1 and CDR2 are DFQATT and SNEGSKA (reference sequence).

The rearrangement uses TRBV6-2 or TRBV6-3 and TRBJ2-5, with D possibly being TRBD2 (5 bases). The CDR3 sequence is 16 residues long. Per the germline V gene, CDR1 is MNHEY and CDR2 is SVGEGT. V was shortened by 4 bases and J by 4 bases, with 19 bases between the two germline ends. The CDR3 here is CASSSILRGSRETQYF. The DNA for the CDR3 is TGTGCCAGCAGTTCCATTTTACGGGGTAGCCGAGAGACCCAGTACTTC.

This rearrangement joins TRBV20-1 to TRBJ1-1, with D uncertain. Germline V gene sequence: CDR1 DFQATT, CDR2 SNEGSKA (reference sequence). V was clipped by 3 bases and J by 1 base, with 3 bases between them. The CDR3 sequence is 11 residues long. CDR3 in DNA: TGCAGTGCTAGCACGAACACTGAAGCTTTCTTT. This codes for CSASTNTEAFF.

The V and J genes are TRBV5-4 and TRBJ2-5; 8 positions match TRBD1. This CDR3 has 14 amino acids. CDR1 is SGHNT and CDR2 is YYREEE in the germline V gene (reference sequence). Unmatched junction bases numbered 5, after V lost 2 bases and J lost 5 bases. DNA for the CDR3: TGTGCCAGCAGCTTTCAGGGGGCTACGGAGACCCAGTACTTC. Translating gives CASSFQGATETQYF.

This rearrangement joins TRBV20-1 to TRBJ2-7; 9 positions match TRBD2. V was clipped by 6 bases and J by 12 bases; unmatched bases: 9. Germline assignment: CDR1 DFQATT and CDR2 SNEGSKA (reference sequence). This CDR3 is 11 amino acids long. The CDR3 nucleotides are TGCAGTGCCACCGGGGGGGGACTAGCGTACTTC. It encodes CSATGGGLAYF.

The chain joins TRBV25-1 to TRBJ1-5; D possibly corresponds to TRBD1 (5 bases). V was pared by 4 bases and J by 6 bases, with 10 bases between. The CDR3 is 13 amino acids. Germline assignment: CDR1 MGHDK and CDR2 SYGVNS. This CDR3 reads CASSGQGGQPQHF. The CDR3 DNA reads TGTGCCAGCAGTGGGCAGGGAGGTCAGCCCCAGCATTTT.

A single count supports this clonotype. The chain recombines TRBV12-3 or TRBV12-4 with TRBJ1-5; D gene uncertain. Trimming left V 2 bases short and J 6 bases short, with 8 bases between. The CDR3 length is 13 residues. The CDR3 loop reads CASSLQQFQPQHF. The CDR3 bases are TGTGCCAGCAGTTTACAACAATTTCAGCCCCAGCATTTT.